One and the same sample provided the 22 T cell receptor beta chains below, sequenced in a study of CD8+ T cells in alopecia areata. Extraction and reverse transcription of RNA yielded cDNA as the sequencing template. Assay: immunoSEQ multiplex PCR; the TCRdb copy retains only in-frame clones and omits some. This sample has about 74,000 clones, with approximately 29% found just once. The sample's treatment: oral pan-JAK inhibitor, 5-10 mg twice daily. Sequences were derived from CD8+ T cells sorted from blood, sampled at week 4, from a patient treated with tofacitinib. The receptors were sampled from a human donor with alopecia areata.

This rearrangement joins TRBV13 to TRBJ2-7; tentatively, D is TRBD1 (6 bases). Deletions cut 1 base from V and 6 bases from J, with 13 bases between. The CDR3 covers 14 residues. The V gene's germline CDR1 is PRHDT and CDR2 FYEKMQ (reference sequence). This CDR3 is CASSLESVGGEQYF. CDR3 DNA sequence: TGTGCCAGCAGCTTAGAATCGGTAGGGGGCGAGCAGTACTTC.

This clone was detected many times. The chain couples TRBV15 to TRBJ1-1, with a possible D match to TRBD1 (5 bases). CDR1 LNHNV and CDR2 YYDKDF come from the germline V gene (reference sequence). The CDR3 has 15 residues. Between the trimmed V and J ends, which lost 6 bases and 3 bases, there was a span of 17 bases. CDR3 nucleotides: TGTGCCACCAGTCACCCGGAGGGGTTTGACACTGAAGCTTTCTTT. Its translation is CATSHPEGFDTEAFF.

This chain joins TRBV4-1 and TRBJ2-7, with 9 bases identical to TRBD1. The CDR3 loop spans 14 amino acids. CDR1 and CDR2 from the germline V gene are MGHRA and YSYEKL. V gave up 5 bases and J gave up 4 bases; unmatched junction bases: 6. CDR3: CASSSRDRAYEQYF. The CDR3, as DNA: TGCGCCAGCAGCTCCCGGGACAGGGCGTACGAGCAGTACTTC.

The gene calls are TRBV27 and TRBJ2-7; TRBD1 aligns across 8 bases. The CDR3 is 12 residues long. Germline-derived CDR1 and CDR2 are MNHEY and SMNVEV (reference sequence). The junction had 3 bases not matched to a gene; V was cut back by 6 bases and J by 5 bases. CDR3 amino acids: CASRDRVHEQYF. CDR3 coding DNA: TGTGCCAGCAGGGACAGGGTTCACGAGCAGTACTTC.

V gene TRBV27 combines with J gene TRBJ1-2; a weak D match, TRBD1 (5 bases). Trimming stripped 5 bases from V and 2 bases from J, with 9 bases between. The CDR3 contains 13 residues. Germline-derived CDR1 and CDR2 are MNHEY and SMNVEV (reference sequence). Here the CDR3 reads CASSLRANYGYTF. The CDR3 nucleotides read TGTGCCAGCAGTCTCAGGGCGAACTATGGCTACACCTTC.

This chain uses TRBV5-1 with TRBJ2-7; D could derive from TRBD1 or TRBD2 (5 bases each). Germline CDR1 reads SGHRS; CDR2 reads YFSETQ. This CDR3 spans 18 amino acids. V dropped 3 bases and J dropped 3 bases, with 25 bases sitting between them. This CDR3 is CASSSGLGYGDGFYEQYF. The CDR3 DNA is TGCGCCAGCAGCTCCGGGCTGGGTTATGGGGACGGATTCTACGAGCAGTACTTC.

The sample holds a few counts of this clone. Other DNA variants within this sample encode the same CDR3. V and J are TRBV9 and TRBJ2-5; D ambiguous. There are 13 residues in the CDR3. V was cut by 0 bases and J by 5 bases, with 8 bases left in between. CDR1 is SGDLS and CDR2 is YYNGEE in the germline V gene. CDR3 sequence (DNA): TGTGCCAGCAGCGTAGGTTACGGGGAGACCCAGTACTTC. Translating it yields CASSVGYGETQYF. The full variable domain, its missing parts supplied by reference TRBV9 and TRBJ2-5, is DSGVTQTPKHLITATGQRVTLRCSPRSGDLSVYWYQQSLDQGLQFLIQYYNGEERAKGNILERFSAQQFPDLHSELNLSSLELGDSALYFCASSVGYGETQYFGPGTRLLVL.

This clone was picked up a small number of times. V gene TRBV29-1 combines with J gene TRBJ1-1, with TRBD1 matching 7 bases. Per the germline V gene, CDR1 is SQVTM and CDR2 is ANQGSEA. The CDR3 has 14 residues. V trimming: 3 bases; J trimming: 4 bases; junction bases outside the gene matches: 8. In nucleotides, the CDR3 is TGCAGCGTTGACCCGACAGGGAGAGGCACTGAAGCTTTCTTT. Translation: CSVDPTGRGTEAFF.

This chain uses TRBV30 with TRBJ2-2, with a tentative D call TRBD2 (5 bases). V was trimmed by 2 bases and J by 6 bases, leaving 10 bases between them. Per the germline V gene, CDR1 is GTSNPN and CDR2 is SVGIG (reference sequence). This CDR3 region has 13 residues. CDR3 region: CAWSRGSAGELFF. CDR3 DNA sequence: TGTGCCTGGAGTCGGGGTAGCGCCGGGGAGCTGTTTTTT.

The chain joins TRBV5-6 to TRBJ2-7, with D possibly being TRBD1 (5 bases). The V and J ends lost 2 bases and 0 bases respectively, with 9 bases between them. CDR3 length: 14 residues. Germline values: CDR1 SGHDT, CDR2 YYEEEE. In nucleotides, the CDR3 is TGTGCCAGCAGCTTAGGGGAACGCTCCTACGAGCAGTACTTC. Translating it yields CASSLGERSYEQYF.

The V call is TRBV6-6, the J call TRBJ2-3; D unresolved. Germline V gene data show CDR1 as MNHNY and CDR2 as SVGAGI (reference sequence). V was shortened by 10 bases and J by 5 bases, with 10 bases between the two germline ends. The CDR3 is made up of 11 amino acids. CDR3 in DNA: TGTGCCACCCAACAAGGAGATACGCAGTATTTT. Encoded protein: CATQQGDTQYF.

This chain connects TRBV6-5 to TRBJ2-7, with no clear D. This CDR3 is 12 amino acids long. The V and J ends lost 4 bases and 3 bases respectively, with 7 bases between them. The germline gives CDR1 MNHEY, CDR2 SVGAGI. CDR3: CASSSTSYEQYF. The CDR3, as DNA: TGTGCCAGCAGTTCGACCAGCTACGAGCAGTACTTC.

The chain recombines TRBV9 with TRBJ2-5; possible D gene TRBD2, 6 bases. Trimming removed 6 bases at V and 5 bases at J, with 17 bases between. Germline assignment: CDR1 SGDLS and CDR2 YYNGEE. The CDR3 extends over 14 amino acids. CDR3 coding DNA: TGTGCCAGCACCCCGGGCTCTGGGGGGGAGACCCAGTACTTC. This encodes CASTPGSGGETQYF. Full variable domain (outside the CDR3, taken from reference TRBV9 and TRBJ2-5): DSGVTQTPKHLITATGQRVTLRCSPRSGDLSVYWYQQSLDQGLQFLIQYYNGEERAKGNILERFSAQQFPDLHSELNLSSLELGDSALYFCASTPGSGGETQYFGPGTRLLVL.

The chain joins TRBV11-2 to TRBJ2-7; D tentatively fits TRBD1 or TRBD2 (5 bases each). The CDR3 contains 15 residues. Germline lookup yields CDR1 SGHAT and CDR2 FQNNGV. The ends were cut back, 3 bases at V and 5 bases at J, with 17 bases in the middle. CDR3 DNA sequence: TGTGCCAGCAGCTTCCGCCGGGACGGGGTCCACGAGCAGTACTTC. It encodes CASSFRRDGVHEQYF.

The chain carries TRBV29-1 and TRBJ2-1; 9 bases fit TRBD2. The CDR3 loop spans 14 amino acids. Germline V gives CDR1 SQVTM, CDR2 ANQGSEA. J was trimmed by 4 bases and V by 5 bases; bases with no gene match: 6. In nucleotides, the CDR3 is TGCAGCGTTAATCCGGGACTAGCATACAATGAGCAGTTCTTC. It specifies CSVNPGLAYNEQFF.

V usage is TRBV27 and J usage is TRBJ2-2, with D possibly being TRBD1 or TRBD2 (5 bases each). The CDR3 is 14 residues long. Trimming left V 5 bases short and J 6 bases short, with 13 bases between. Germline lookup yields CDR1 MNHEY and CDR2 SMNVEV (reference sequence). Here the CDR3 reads CASSPGLGAGELFF. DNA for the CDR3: TGTGCCAGCAGTCCAGGACTGGGGGCCGGGGAGCTGTTTTTT.

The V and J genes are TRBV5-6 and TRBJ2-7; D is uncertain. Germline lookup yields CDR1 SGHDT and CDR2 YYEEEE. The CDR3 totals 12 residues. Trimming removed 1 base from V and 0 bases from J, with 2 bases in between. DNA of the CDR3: TGTGCCAGCAGCTTGTCCTCCTACGAGCAGTACTTC. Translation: CASSLSSYEQYF. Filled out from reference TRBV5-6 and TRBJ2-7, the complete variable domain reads DAGVTQSPTHLIKTRGQQVTLRCSPKSGHDTVSWYQQALGQGPQFIFQYYEEEERQRGNFPDRFSGHQFPNYSSELNVNALLLGDSALYLCASSLSSYEQYFGPGTRLTVT.

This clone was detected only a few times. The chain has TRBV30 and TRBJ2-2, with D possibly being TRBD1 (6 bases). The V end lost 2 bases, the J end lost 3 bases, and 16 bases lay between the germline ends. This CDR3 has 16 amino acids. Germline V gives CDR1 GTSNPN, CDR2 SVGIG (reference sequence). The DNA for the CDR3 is TGTGCCTGGAGTAACAGGGTAGGAGATTACACCGGGGAGCTGTTTTTT. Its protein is CAWSNRVGDYTGELFF.

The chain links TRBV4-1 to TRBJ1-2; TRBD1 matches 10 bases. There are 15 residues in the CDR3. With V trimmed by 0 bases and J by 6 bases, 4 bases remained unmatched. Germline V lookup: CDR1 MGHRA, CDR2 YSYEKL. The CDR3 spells CASSQDFGQGDGYTF. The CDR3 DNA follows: TGCGCCAGCAGCCAAGACTTCGGACAGGGGGATGGCTACACCTTC.

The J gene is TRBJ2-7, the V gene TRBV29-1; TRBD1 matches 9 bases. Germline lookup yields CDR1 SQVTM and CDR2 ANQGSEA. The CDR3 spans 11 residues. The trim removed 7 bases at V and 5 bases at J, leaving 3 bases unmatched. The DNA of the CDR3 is TGCAGCGCCCGGGACAGGGACGAGCAGTACTTC. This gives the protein CSARDRDEQYF.

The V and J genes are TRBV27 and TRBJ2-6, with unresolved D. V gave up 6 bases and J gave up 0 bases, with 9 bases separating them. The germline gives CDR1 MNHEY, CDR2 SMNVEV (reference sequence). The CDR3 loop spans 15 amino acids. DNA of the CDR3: TGTGCCAGCAGACTGCTAAGCTCTGGGGCCAACGTCCTGACTTTC. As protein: CASRLLSSGANVLTF.

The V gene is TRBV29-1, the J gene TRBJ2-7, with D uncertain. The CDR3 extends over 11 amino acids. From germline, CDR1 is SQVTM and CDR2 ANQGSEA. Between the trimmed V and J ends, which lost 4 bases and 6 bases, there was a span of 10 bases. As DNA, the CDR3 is TGCAGCGTTGTGATGGGTCCCGAGCAGTACTTC. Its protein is CSVVMGPEQYF.